This is a list of T cell receptor beta chains from one sample in a study of beta chain features in type 1 diabetes. Libraries were prepared by immunoSEQ multiplex PCR; TCRdb keeps only in-frame clonotypes and omits some of them. This sample has some 270,000 clones, with about 11% found just once. Sequenced sample: naive CD4+ T cells from blood. These receptors all come from a young man with type 1 diabetes. CDR3s leave out the opening cysteine and the closing phenylalanine or tryptophan.

cdr3_aa cdr3_length v_call
AIKSSGGTHEQY 12 TRBV10-3
ASSESTGQGYEQY 13 TRBV9
ASSYGEQF 8 TRBV28
ASAPDLRTSTDTQY 14 TRBV9
SVDRGTDTQY 10 TRBV29-1
ASSTRASDSPLH 12 TRBV5-1
ATSRDRGTIEQY 12 TRBV15
ASSQGGFKNIQY 12 TRBV5-4
ASSGTGNQPQH 11 TRBV7-8
SVGARTYEQY 10 TRBV29-1
AISKSGGALNEQF 13 TRBV10-3
ASHSGGTEAF 10 TRBV19
AISPSGGASYNEQF 14 TRBV10-3
ASSPFDSAQGYEQY 14 TRBV18
ASSYETGRHEQY 12 TRBV6-5
ASTAPQSEPYNEQF 14 TRBV21-1
ASSQVHVTNSPLH 13 TRBV4-2
ASSLFQGAQGYT 12 TRBV7-2
ASSFGGGGYEQY 12 TRBV28
ASSPPGQGTDTQY 13 TRBV5-1
ASSDQGGATEAF 12 TRBV5-6
ASSPTETGYGYT 12 TRBV9
ASSQLPRSSSGREQF 15 TRBV4-2
AISRGQGTTGTDTQY 15 TRBV10-3
ASSSPRRSYEQY 12 TRBV6-6
ASGQGNSPLH 10 TRBV30
ASSVEETQY 9 TRBV9
ASSYGSGLQPQH 12 TRBV6-5
AHTLSYNEQF 10 TRBV30
ASSSMPGGDTQY 12 TRBV6-5
ASSFGRQGNIQY 12 TRBV4-3
ASSFHGENTEAF 12 TRBV5-1
ASSWTGYGATEAF 13 TRBV28
ASRPGPGDSPLH 12 TRBV5-5
ASSPGGRNTGELF 13 TRBV4-3
ASSPGQGPTNYGYT 14 TRBV27
ASSVGSVPDTEAF 13 TRBV9
ATRQGVVDSPLH 12 TRBV19
SETSYNEQF 9 TRBV29-1
ASSEISGGAGY 11 TRBV2
ASTQGYEQY 9 TRBV2